This T cell receptor (beta chain) was retrieved from a study of blood T cell repertoires in COVID-19 (TCRdb year 2020). Looking at the study overall: Samples covering the acute and convalescent phases of COVID-19 were provided by collaborators in the United States, Italy and Spain. The samples were drawn from two sources: the first 160 participants of the ongoing ImmuneRACE study, and 950 to 1,500 subjects contributed by 6 global collaborators. The dataset comprised deeply sampled blood TCRbeta repertoires from subjects exposed to, actively infected with, or recovered from COVID-19. A freely available public database, intended as a resource for researchers studying the immune response to SARS-CoV-2, is where the repertoires were released. The sample metadata nearly always contained a de-identified subject ID, COVID-19 status, age in years and sex. The material from the prospective study consisted of cDNA or gDNA derived from T cells, B-cell-depleted T cells, or PBMCs. Where HLA class I and class II types were available, the types were taken from metadata supplied by the sample provider, not from assay-based typing. What the study reported, not specific to this receptor: The amount of clinical and demographic metadata varied by source and participant and was provided uncurated.

V is cut back by 7 bases and J by 9 bases, with 9 bases in the junction unmatched. Inclusive of the bounding cysteine and phenylalanine, the CDR3 is 14 residues long. The read is trimmed to its CDR3 DNA, 42 bases read in frame from base 1. CDR1 is given as SGHAT and CDR2 as FQNNGV, both from the germline V gene. The immunoSEQ Assay, a bias-controlled multiplex PCR, was used to amplify TCRbeta CDR3 regions from genomic DNA. Per the source publication's procedure: Nucleated cell counts per sample were estimated from amplification of reference gene primers within the assay. To quantify the absolute abundance of each unique TCRbeta CDR3 rearrangement, sequence reads were collapsed and filtered. For each sample, productive Simpson clonality was calculated by taking the square root of Simpson's diversity index across productive rearrangements. This immuneACCESS table, as held by TCRdb, lists in-frame sequences with V and J called but not all clones. Of the missing ones, under half trace to an unresolved V gene in checked studies; the others have no known cause. The V and J calls and clone size are taken from that table; D and trimming were inferred from the DNA. The sample has 200,000 to 300,000 clones on record, more than 75% of them singletons. The ten largest account for roughly 12% of the sample.

Whole blood was collected in K2EDTA tubes by collaborating institutions according to the institutions' own protocols. For TCRbeta analysis, collaborators shipped samples as frozen whole blood, isolated PBMCs, or DNA extracted from either of those sample types. With respect to this clone: The antigen this receptor binds is unknown. No clone much larger than this one lies a single base away; base qualities are absent.

The sequencing input was peripheral blood. Here the chain combines TRBV11-2 and TRBJ2-1, and 10 junctional nucleotides match TRBD1. The source of this sequence is a woman aged 60-75 years with active or convalescent COVID-19. The sequenced DNA is TGTGCCAGCATGATAACGACAGGGGGCAGTGAGCAGTTCTTC. This sequence encodes CASMITTGGSEQFF.